This T cell receptor beta chain came from a study (dated by TCRdb to between 2020 and 2023). What the authors observed across the whole study: Further investigation, including longitudinal sampling and assessment of a control group, is stated by the authors to be required.

The CDR3 starts with the cysteine, ends with the phenylalanine, and has 15 residues. The kept DNA is CDR3 alone, 45 bases in frame from the first base. Based on the germline V gene, the CDR1 and CDR2 sequences are SGHRS and YFSETQ. Cut back by 0 bases and 1 base, the V and J ends lie 10 bases apart. PBMCs were isolated from peripheral blood, and TCR beta sequencing was performed on genomic DNA from unsorted PBMCs. About this clone: The target of this receptor is not known. The record has no base qualities; no much larger clone is one base away.

TCR beta chain repertoires were profiled by survey-level sequencing on the immunoSEQ platform. On the study's bioinformatics: Repertoire diversity was measured with the inverse Simpson index, and CDR3 amino acid length spectratypes and V-J pairing frequencies were compared. TCR beta CDR3 sequences were matched against VDJdb to annotate clonotypes specific to SARS-CoV-2, CMV, influenza A and EBV. TCRdb obtained this table from immuneACCESS and retained in-frame rearrangements with V and J assigned. These tables miss some clones; where compared with another copy, unresolved V genes account for less than half of the shortfall, and the remainder is unexplained. V and J calls and clone size are copied from that table; D and trimming were computed from the DNA. The sample table shows under 65,000 clones, and roughly 93% are seen once. The ten largest clones take up about 11% of the sample.

This clonotype was sampled from a man aged 40-49 years with rheumatoid arthritis. Material: PBMCs. The chain is made from TRBV5-1 and TRBJ1-1; TRBD1 is a possible D gene, resting on 5 matching bases. The DNA sequence follows: TGCGCCAGCAGCTTGGCGGGGCCGAGGAACACTGAAGCTTTCTTT. This gives the protein CASSLAGPRNTEAFF.